These 24 T cell receptor beta chains came from one sample sequenced in a study of chemoradiotherapy in HPV16-positive cancers (dated by TCRdb to 2021 to 2024). Receptor amplification or capture employed the immunoSEQ multiplex PCR assay. The table was pulled from immuneACCESS by TCRdb, which kept in-frame rearrangements only. Such tables lose some clones; where checked, under half of the loss comes from unresolved V genes, and the rest has no known cause. Here the sample has 7,000 or so clones; almost 80% occur a single time. The ten largest account for around 3.5% of the sample. The specimen was obtained from a patient who underwent chemoradiotherapy. All receptors derive from a human donor with HPV-associated anogenital cancer.

This clone was recorded once. The chain links TRBV5-1 to TRBJ2-6; D uncertain. The V and J ends lost 4 bases and 0 bases respectively, with 11 bases between them. The CDR3 is made up of 16 amino acids. Germline assignment: CDR1 SGHRS and CDR2 YFSETQ. CDR3 loop: CASSLSTVSGANVLTF. In DNA form, the CDR3 reads TGCGCCAGCAGCCTCTCGACGGTCTCTGGGGCCAACGTCCTGACTTTC.

This chain uses TRBV28 with TRBJ1-6; D gene ambiguous. Germline V gene lookup returns CDR1 MDHEN and CDR2 SYDVKM. The CDR3 is 13 residues long. Trimming pared 7 bases from V and 6 bases from J, leaving 10 bases between. The CDR3 sequence: CASTPSRNSPLHF. CDR3 sequence (DNA): TGTGCCAGCACCCCCAGCCGTAATTCACCCCTCCACTTT. The full variable domain, completed using reference TRBV28 and TRBJ1-6, is DVKVTQSSRYLVKRTGEKVFLECVQDMDHENMFWYRQDPGLGLRLIYFSYDVKMKEKGDIPEGYSVSREKKERFSLILESASTNQTSMYLCASTPSRNSPLHFGNGTRLTVT.

This chain uses TRBV2 with TRBJ2-7; D remains ambiguous. Germline CDR1 reads SNHLY; CDR2 reads FYNNEI. V was cut by 5 bases and J by 9 bases, with 11 bases left in between. This CDR3 is built from 11 residues. The CDR3 DNA sequence: TGTGCCAGCAGTCCCAAGGTGAGGCAGTACTTC. Translated, it gives CASSPKVRQYF.

CDR3: CASSQVSGTSSYNEQFF. CDR3 coding DNA: TGTGCCAGCAGCCAAGTTTCCGGGACTAGCTCCTACAATGAGCAGTTCTTC. J is TRBJ2-1 and V is TRBV4-2; 8 bases match TRBD2. The V gene's germline CDR1 is LGHNA and CDR2 YNFKEQ. The CDR3 is 17 residues long. Trimming removed 1 base from V and 0 bases from J; junction bases left unmatched: 5.

The chain employs TRBV5-8 and TRBJ2-5; 8 nucleotides line up with TRBD1. Germline lookup yields CDR1 SGHTS and CDR2 YDEGEE. The length of the CDR3 is 14 residues. Germline trimming cut 4 bases from V and 8 bases from J; bases unmatched to any gene: 10. The CDR3 nucleotides read TGTGCCAGCAGCGGTTACAGGGGGAGAGGAACCCAGTACTTC. Translated: CASSGYRGRGTQYF.

The chain joins TRBV2 to TRBJ1-5; tentatively, D is TRBD1 (6 bases). Trimming took 6 bases from V and 2 from J, leaving 14 bases between them. From germline, CDR1 is SNHLY and CDR2 FYNNEI. The CDR3 is 15 amino acids. CDR3 coding DNA: TGTGCCAGCAGCGGACAGCCTGGCGGCAATCAGCCCCAGCATTTT. It specifies CASSGQPGGNQPQHF.

The rearrangement links TRBV30 to TRBJ2-7; 7 positions match TRBD1. With V trimmed by 0 bases and J by 4 bases, 6 bases remained unmatched. Germline V gives CDR1 GTSNPN, CDR2 SVGIG (reference sequence). This CDR3 has 14 residues. CDR3 sequence (DNA): TGTGCCTGGAGTGTCGGACAGGTCATGTACGAGCAGTACTTC. Its translation is CAWSVGQVMYEQYF.

J is TRBJ1-4 and V is TRBV28; 8 bases fit TRBD1. The CDR3 is 15 amino acids. CDR1 and CDR2 from the germline V gene are MDHEN and SYDVKM. The junction had 12 bases not matched to a gene; V was cut back by 5 bases and J by 10 bases. The CDR3 DNA sequence: TGTGCCAGCAGTCCCTGGACAGGGACTAGAGGAAAACTGTTTTTT. This gives the protein CASSPWTGTRGKLFF.

The chain carries TRBV25-1 and TRBJ2-3; D call uncertain. The germline V and J ends were trimmed by 2 bases and 5 bases, with 11 bases remaining between them. From germline, CDR1 is MGHDK and CDR2 SYGVNS. CDR3 size: 14 residues. The CDR3 nucleotides read TGTGCCAGCAGTGAAGAAAGTAGGATAGATACGCAGTATTTT. It specifies CASSEESRIDTQYF.

This clone showed up just once. The chain joins TRBV9 to TRBJ1-2; 9 bases are a match to TRBD1. J lost 6 bases, V lost 4 bases, and 10 bases had no gene match. The CDR3 is 15 amino acids. Germline CDR1 and CDR2: SGDLS and YYNGEE. CDR3 region: CASSPFFTGGNGYTF. In nucleotides, the CDR3 is TGTGCCAGCAGCCCTTTCTTTACAGGGGGCAATGGCTACACCTTC.

The V call is TRBV16, the J call TRBJ1-6, with D possibly TRBD1 on 6 matching bases. CDR3 length: 15 residues. In germline, CDR1 is KGHSY, CDR2 FQNENV. The V and J ends lost 4 bases and 9 bases respectively, with 16 bases between them. The CDR3 spells CASSPTEGGSSPLHF. CDR3 DNA sequence: TGTGCCAGCAGCCCAACAGAAGGGGGTAGTTCACCCCTCCACTTT.

This clone was recorded once. This rearrangement joins TRBV5-1 to TRBJ1-1; D perhaps matches TRBD1 (6 bases). The CDR3 length is 13 residues. Per germline, CDR1 SGHRS and CDR2 YFSETQ. With 6 bases removed from V and 0 bases from J, the gap between germline ends came to 9 bases. This chain's CDR3 is CASKQGMNTEAFF. The CDR3 DNA follows: TGCGCCAGCAAACAGGGTATGAACACTGAAGCTTTCTTT.

The J gene is TRBJ1-6, the V gene TRBV5-6, with D possibly TRBD1 on 6 matching bases. This CDR3 has 14 amino acids. Germline loops: CDR1 SGHDT, CDR2 YYEEEE. Trimming stripped 3 bases from V and 7 bases from J, with 11 bases between. This CDR3 is CASSWGGDNSPLHF. CDR3 sequence (DNA): TGTGCCAGCAGCTGGGGGGGCGACAATTCACCCCTCCACTTT.

The J gene is TRBJ1-2, the V gene TRBV27; possible D gene TRBD1, 6 bases. Germline V CDR1 and CDR2: MNHEY, SMNVEV (reference sequence). The CDR3 consists of 14 residues. V lost 2 bases and J lost 7, with 14 bases in between. The CDR3 coding sequence is TGTGCCAGCAGTTTAACGACAGGTCGGACTGGCTACACCTTC. Amino acids: CASSLTTGRTGYTF.

The chain links TRBV28 to TRBJ1-2; 8 bases align to TRBD1. Germline lookup yields CDR1 MDHEN and CDR2 SYDVKM. The V segment lost 1 base and the J segment 2 bases; nucleotides outside the gene matches: 18. CDR3 size: 20 residues. Written as DNA, the CDR3 is TGTGCCAGCAGTTTATATTCCCGCGGCAGGGGGCGAGGTACCAACTATGGCTACACCTTC. Protein product: CASSLYSRGRGRGTNYGYTF.

The chain combines TRBV15 with TRBJ2-5, with D perhaps TRBD1 (6 bases). The germline V gene encodes CDR1 LNHNV and CDR2 YYDKDF (reference sequence). The CDR3 runs 14 residues. The V end lost 4 bases, the J end lost 4 bases, and 13 bases lay between the germline ends. CDR3 amino acids: CATSITGSAETQYF. As DNA, the CDR3 is TGTGCCACCAGCATAACAGGGTCGGCAGAGACCCAGTACTTC.

The rearrangement links TRBV19 to TRBJ1-1; the match to TRBD1 covers 9 bases. CDR3 length equals 15 residues. With 7 bases clipped from V and 3 bases from J, the junction kept 9 bases outside the gene matches. Per the germline V gene, CDR1 is LNHDA and CDR2 is SQIVND (reference sequence). The CDR3 DNA is TGTGCCAGTATCGAACAGGGGGCATTGTACACTGAAGCTTTCTTT. It translates to CASIEQGALYTEAFF. Filled out from reference TRBV19 and TRBJ1-1, the complete variable domain reads DGGITQSPKYLFRKEGQNVTLSCEQNLNHDAMYWYRQDPGQGLRLIYYSQIVNDFQKGDIAEGYSVSREKKESFPLTVTSAQKNPTAFYLCASIEQGALYTEAFFGQGTRLTVV.

The V and J genes are TRBV2 and TRBJ2-7; D not certain. Germline assignment: CDR1 SNHLY and CDR2 FYNNEI. The CDR3 consists of 13 residues. Trimming left V 4 bases short and J 5 bases short, with 12 bases between. CDR3 DNA: TGTGCCAGCAGTGTTGATAGACGGGACGAGCAGTACTTC. This codes for CASSVDRRDEQYF.

The chain couples TRBV28 to TRBJ1-1; no firm D call. Trimming removed 6 bases at V and 2 bases at J, with 19 bases between. Germline V gene sequence: CDR1 MDHEN, CDR2 SYDVKM. The CDR3 loop spans 16 amino acids. In DNA form, the CDR3 reads TGTGCCAGCAGCCCAGTTGACCGGCACCTTAACACTGAAGCTTTCTTT. The encoded protein is CASSPVDRHLNTEAFF.

This rearrangement joins TRBV15 to TRBJ1-1, with a weak D call TRBD1 (5 bases). CDR1 is LNHNV, CDR2 YYDKDF, per germline (reference sequence). This CDR3 region has 12 residues. The V end lost 8 bases, the J end lost 1 base, and 8 bases lay between the germline ends. DNA for the CDR3: TGTGCCACCGAAGGGACGAACACTGAAGCTTTCTTT. Its protein is CATEGTNTEAFF.

The chain joins TRBV28 to TRBJ2-7; TRBD1 might be the D (6 bases). CDR1 is MDHEN and CDR2 is SYDVKM in the germline V gene. The CDR3 contains 13 residues. The germline V and J ends were trimmed by 6 bases and 6 bases, with 15 bases remaining between them. CDR3 DNA: TGTGCCAGCAGCCGCAGGACAGTTCGCGAGCAGTACTTC. Translation: CASSRRTVREQYF. Full variable domain (rest looked up from reference TRBV28 and TRBJ2-7): DVKVTQSSRYLVKRTGEKVFLECVQDMDHENMFWYRQDPGLGLRLIYFSYDVKMKEKGDIPEGYSVSREKKERFSLILESASTNQTSMYLCASSRRTVREQYFGPGTRLTVT.

V gene TRBV2 combines with J gene TRBJ1-4; 7 nucleotides line up with TRBD1. J was trimmed by 8 bases and V by 7 bases; bases with no gene match: 7. The CDR3 runs to 13 residues. Germline V gene data show CDR1 as SNHLY and CDR2 as FYNNEI. CDR3 sequence: CASNPYRGEKLFF. CDR3 nucleotides: TGTGCCAGCAACCCATACAGGGGAGAAAAACTGTTTTTT.

The chain combines TRBV5-8 with TRBJ1-5; D not certain. Germline CDR1 reads SGHTS; CDR2 reads YDEGEE. V was trimmed by 5 bases and J by 6 bases, leaving 15 bases between them. This CDR3 is 14 amino acids long. The CDR3 protein is CASRLGSQVQPQHF. The CDR3 DNA is TGTGCCAGCAGGTTAGGGTCGCAGGTTCAGCCCCAGCATTTT.

V and J are TRBV19 and TRBJ1-1; possibly TRBD1 for D (6 bases). Germline V gene sequence: CDR1 LNHDA, CDR2 SQIVND (reference sequence). The V and J ends lost 6 bases and 5 bases respectively, with 16 bases between them. This CDR3 spans 14 amino acids. CDR3 nucleotides: TGTGCCAGTAGCTCTCAGGGGCGCGGGACTGAAGCTTTCTTT. Its translation is CASSSQGRGTEAFF.